Sequencing of this TCR beta chain was carried out in a study of T cells in Graves' hyperthyroidism and ophthalmopathy. Overall study results and limits: With a median lead of around 6.7 months before onset, the model predicted ophthalmopathy.

Lactation, pregnancy, other autoimmune disease or uncontrolled infection excluded patients. Fresh peripheral blood, about 9.6 ml, yielded the PBMCs. It was RNA transcripts that yielded the amplified TCR beta CDR3 regions. RT-PCR in the first round (using the HTBI primer set) targeted the TCR CDR3. A single record per CDR3 protein comes from TCRdb applying MiXCR to the multiplex PCR reads. Of a few hundred thousand distinct CDR3 sequences listed, approximately 14% are singletons. Regarding this clonotype: The target antigen is unknown.

The source is a woman aged 18-35 years with Graves' hyperthyroidism. Sequencing was carried out using blood.

In DNA, the CDR3 is TGTGCCAGCAGCCTCGAGTTTGCGGGGGGGCCGGAAAATGAGCAGTTCTTC. This sequence encodes CASSLEFAGGPENEQFF. This sequence joins TRBV7-9 and TRBJ2-1; 9 bases are a match to TRBD2. V was pared by 5 bases and J by 7 bases, with 15 bases of the junction left unmatched. Germline loops: CDR1 SEHNR, CDR2 FQNEAQ (reference sequence). This CDR3 has 17 residues.